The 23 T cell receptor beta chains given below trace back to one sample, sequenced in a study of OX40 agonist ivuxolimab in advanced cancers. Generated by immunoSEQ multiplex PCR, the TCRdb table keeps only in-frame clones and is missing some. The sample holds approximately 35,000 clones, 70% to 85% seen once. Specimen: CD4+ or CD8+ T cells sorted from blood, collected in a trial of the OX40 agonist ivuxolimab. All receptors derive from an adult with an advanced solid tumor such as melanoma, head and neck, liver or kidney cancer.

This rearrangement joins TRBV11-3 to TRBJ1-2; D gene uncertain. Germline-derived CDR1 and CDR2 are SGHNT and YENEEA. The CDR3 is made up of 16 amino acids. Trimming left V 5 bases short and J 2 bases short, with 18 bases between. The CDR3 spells CASSPPPAQQNYGYTF. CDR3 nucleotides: TGTGCCAGCAGCCCCCCCCCAGCTCAACAAAACTATGGCTACACCTTC. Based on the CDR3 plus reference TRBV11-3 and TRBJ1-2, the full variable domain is EAGVVQSPRYKIIEKKQPVAFWCNPISGHNTLYWYLQNLGQGPELLIRYENEEAVDDSQLPKDRFSAERLKGVDSTLKIQPAELGDSAVYLCASSPPPAQQNYGYTFGSGTRLTVV.

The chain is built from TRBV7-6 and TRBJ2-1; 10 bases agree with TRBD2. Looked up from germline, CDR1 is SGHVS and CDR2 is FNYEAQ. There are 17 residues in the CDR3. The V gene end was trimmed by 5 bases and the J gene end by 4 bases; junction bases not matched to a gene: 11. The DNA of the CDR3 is TGTGCCAGCAGCCCGCAAATTAGCGGGAGGCGATACAATGAGCAGTTCTTC. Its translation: CASSPQISGRRYNEQFF.

The DNA of the CDR3 is TGTGCCAGCAGCTTAAGCCCCCAGGGGATCTATGGCTACACCTTC. Translating gives CASSLSPQGIYGYTF. This rearrangement joins TRBV7-8 to TRBJ1-2; D is perhaps TRBD1 (6 bases). The CDR3 length is 15 residues. Germline V gene sequence: CDR1 SGHVS, CDR2 FQNEAQ. Trimming cost V 2 bases and J 4 bases, with 14 bases left between them.

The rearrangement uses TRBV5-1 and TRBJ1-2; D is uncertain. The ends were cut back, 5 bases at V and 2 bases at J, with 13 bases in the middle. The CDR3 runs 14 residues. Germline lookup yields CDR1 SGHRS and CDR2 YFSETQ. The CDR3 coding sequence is TGCGCCAGCAGTCGTGCAGTGTTGAACTATGGCTACACCTTC. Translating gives CASSRAVLNYGYTF.

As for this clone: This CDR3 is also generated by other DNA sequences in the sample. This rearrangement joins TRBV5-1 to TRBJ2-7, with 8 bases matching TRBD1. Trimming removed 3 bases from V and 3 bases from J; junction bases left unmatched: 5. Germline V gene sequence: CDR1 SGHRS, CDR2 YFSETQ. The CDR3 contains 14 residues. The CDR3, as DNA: TGCGCCAGCAGCTCTGGACAGGGAAGCTACGAGCAGTACTTC. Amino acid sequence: CASSSGQGSYEQYF.

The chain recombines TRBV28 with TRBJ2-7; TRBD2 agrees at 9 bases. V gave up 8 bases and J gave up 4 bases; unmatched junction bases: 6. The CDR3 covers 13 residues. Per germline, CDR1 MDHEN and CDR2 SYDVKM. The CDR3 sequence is CASDPSGKYEQYF. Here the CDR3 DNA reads TGTGCCAGCGACCCTAGCGGGAAATACGAGCAGTACTTC.

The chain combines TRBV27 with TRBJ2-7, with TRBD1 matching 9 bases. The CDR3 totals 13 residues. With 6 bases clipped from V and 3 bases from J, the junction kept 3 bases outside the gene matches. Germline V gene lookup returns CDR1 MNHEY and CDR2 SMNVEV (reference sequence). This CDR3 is CASSPTGGYEQYF. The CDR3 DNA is TGTGCCAGCAGCCCGACAGGGGGCTACGAGCAGTACTTC.

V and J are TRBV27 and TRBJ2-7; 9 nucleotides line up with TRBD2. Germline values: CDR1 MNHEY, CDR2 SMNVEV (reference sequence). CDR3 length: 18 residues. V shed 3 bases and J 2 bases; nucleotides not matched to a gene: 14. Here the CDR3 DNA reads TGTGCCAGCAGTTTTGCGGGGGGGTCGGAGATCTGGGCCTACGAGCAGTACTTC. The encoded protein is CASSFAGGSEIWAYEQYF.

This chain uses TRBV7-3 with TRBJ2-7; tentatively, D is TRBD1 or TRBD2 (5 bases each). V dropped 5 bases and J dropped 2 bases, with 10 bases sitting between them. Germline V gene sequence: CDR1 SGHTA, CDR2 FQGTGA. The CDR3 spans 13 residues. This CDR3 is CASSRDRTYEQYF. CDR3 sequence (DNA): TGTGCCAGCAGCCGGGACCGGACCTACGAGCAGTACTTC.

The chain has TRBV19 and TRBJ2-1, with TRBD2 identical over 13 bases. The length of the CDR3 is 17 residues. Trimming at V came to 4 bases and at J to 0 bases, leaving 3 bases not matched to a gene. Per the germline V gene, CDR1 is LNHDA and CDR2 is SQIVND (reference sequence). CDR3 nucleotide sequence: TGTGCCAGTAGTAAGGGACTAGCGGGAAGCTCCTACAATGAGCAGTTCTTC. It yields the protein CASSKGLAGSSYNEQFF.

CDR3 in amino acids: CASSLIRAGGDYGYTF. The CDR3 DNA reads as TGTGCCAGCAGTTTAATTAGGGCCGGAGGGGACTATGGCTACACCTTC. This rearrangement joins TRBV28 to TRBJ1-2; TRBD1 is a possible D gene (5 bases). The germline gives CDR1 MDHEN, CDR2 SYDVKM. Trimming left V 2 bases short and J 3 bases short, with 16 bases between. The CDR3 is 16 residues long.

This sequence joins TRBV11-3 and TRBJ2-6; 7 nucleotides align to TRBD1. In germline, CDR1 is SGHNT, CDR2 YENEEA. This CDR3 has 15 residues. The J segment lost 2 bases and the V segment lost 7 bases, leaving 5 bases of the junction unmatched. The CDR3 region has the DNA TGTGCCAGCACCCGTACAGGGGCTGGGGCCAACGTCCTGACTTTC. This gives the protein CASTRTGAGANVLTF.

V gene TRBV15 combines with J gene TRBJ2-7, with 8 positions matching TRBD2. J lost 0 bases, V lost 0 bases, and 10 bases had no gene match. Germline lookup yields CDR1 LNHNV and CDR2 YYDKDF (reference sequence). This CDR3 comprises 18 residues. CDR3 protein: CATSRDLASGLPSYEQYF. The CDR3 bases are TGTGCCACCAGCAGAGATCTGGCTAGCGGGCTACCCTCCTACGAGCAGTACTTC.

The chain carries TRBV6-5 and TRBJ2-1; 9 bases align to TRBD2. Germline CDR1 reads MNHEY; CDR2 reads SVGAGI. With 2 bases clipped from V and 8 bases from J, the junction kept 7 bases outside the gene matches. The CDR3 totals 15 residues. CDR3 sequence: CASSYGRGGWYEQFF. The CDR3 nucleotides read TGTGCCAGCAGTTACGGGCGGGGGGGTTGGTATGAGCAGTTCTTC.

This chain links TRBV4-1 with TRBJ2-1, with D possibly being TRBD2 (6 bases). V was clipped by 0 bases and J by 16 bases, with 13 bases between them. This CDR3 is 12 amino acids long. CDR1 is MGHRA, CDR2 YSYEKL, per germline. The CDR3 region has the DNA TGCGCCAGCAGCCAAGAAGGCGGGGCCCTATTCTTC. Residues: CASSQEGGALFF.

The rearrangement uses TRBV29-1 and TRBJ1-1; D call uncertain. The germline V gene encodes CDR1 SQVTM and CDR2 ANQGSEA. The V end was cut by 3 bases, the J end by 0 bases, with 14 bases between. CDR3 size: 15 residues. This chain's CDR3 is CSVDPLTDLNTEAFF. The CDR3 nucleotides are TGCAGCGTTGACCCACTGACCGATTTGAACACTGAAGCTTTCTTT.

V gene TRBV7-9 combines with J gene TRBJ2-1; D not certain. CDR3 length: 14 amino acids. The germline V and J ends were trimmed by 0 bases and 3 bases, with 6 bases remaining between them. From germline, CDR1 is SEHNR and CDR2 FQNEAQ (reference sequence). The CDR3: CASSLAGNYNEQFF. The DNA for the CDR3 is TGTGCCAGCAGCTTAGCTGGAAACTACAATGAGCAGTTCTTC.

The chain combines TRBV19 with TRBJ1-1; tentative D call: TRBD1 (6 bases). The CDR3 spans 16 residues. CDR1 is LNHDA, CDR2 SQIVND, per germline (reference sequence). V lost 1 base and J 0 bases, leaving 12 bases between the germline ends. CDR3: CASSIGTAFMNTEAFF. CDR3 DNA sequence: TGTGCCAGTAGTATAGGGACAGCCTTCATGAACACTGAAGCTTTCTTT.

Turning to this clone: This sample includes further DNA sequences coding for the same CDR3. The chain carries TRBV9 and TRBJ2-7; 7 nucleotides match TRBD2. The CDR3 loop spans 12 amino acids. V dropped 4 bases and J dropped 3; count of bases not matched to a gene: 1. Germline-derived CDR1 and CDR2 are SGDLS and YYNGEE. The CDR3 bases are TGTGCCAGCAGCCCGGGGGGCTACGAGCAGTACTTC. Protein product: CASSPGGYEQYF.

The CDR3 reads CASSWGVGPTGELFF. Here the CDR3 DNA reads TGTGCCAGCAGCTGGGGGGTGGGCCCCACCGGGGAGCTGTTTTTT. The J gene is TRBJ2-2, the V gene TRBV5-6, with a possible D match to TRBD2 (6 bases). Between the trimmed V and J ends, which lost 3 bases and 4 bases, there was a span of 13 bases. CDR3 size: 15 residues. Per the germline V gene, CDR1 is SGHDT and CDR2 is YYEEEE. Together with reference TRBV5-6 and TRBJ2-2, the CDR3 gives the full variable domain: DAGVTQSPTHLIKTRGQQVTLRCSPKSGHDTVSWYQQALGQGPQFIFQYYEEEERQRGNFPDRFSGHQFPNYSSELNVNALLLGDSALYLCASSWGVGPTGELFFGEGSRLTVL.

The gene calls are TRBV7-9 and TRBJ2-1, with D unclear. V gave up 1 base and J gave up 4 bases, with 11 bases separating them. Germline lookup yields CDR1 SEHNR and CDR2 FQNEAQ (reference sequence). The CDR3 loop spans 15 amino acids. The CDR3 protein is CASSLVPQEYNEQFF. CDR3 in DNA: TGTGCCAGCAGCTTAGTACCTCAGGAATACAATGAGCAGTTCTTC.

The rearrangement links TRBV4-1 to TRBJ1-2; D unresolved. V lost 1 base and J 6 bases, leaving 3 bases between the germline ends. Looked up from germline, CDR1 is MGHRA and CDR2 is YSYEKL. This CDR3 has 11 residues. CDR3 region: CASSQGDGYTF. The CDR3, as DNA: TGCGCCAGCAGCCAAGGGGATGGCTACACCTTC.

The CDR3 here is CASSEWQEYGYTF. The DNA for the CDR3 is TGTGCCAGCAGTGAATGGCAGGAGTATGGCTACACCTTC. This rearrangement joins TRBV25-1 to TRBJ1-2; D uncertain. The CDR3 covers 13 residues. Looked up from germline, CDR1 is MGHDK and CDR2 is SYGVNS. The V and J ends lost 1 base and 5 bases respectively, with 8 bases between them.